This is a list of T cell receptor beta chains from one sample in a study of human T cells and chemical hapten exposure. TCRdb reprocessed the RACE reads with MiXCR, giving one entry per CDR3 protein. The table shows fewer than 100,000 distinct CDR3 sequences, with 12% occurring only once. The sequencing used whole blood, collected in connection with sensitization to the hapten diphenylcyclopropenone (DPC). These TCRs come from a middle-aged woman with alopecia areata. Some clones in this sample may be carry-over from other donors' samples. CDR3s include the opening cysteine and the closing phenylalanine or tryptophan. A D gene is named only where the DNA matches it firmly. Only part of the rows carry a size: once, few, many, or a class if the clone is expanded.

V gene,D gene,J gene,clone size,CDR3 protein,CDR3 DNA
TRBV2,TRBD1,TRBJ2-5,few,CASGTGGGETQYF,TGTGCCAGCGGGACAGGGGGCGGAGAGACCCAGTACTTC
TRBV3-1,TRBD2,TRBJ2-3,few,CASSLGLAGTTDTQYF,TGTGCCAGCAGCCTTGGACTAGCGGGAACCACAGATACGCAGTATTTT
TRBV6-5,TRBD1,TRBJ1-2,NA,CASRAGTGTNYGYTF,TGTGCCAGCAGAGCCGGGACAGGGACGAACTATGGCTACACCTTC
TRBV6-5,TRBD1,TRBJ1-2,few,CASRLQGADGYTF,TGTGCCAGCAGGCTACAGGGGGCCGATGGCTACACCTTC
TRBV4-2,NA,TRBJ2-5,few,CASSQVVSAQETQYF,TGTGCCAGCAGCCAAGTGGTGTCAGCACAAGAGACCCAGTACTTC
TRBV5-1,NA,TRBJ2-3,few,CASSSRDAGDTQYF,TGCGCCAGCAGCTCGCGCGATGCGGGAGATACGCAGTATTTT
TRBV27,TRBD1,TRBJ2-1,many,CASSPQGAAQFF,TGTGCCAGCAGCCCTCAGGGGGCGGCGCAGTTCTTC
TRBV20-1,TRBD1,TRBJ1-1,many,CSARTTGRGTEAFF,TGCAGTGCTAGAACGACAGGGAGGGGCACTGAAGCTTTCTTT
TRBV28,NA,TRBJ1-5,few,CASGSSNQPQHF,TGTGCCAGCGGGTCAAGCAATCAGCCCCAGCATTTT
TRBV11-1,TRBD2,TRBJ2-1,few,CASSLDPLAGTNEQFF,TGTGCCAGCAGCTTAGATCCACTAGCGGGGACGAATGAGCAGTTCTTC
TRBV4-2,TRBD2,TRBJ2-1,NA,CASSRSSGDYNEQFF,TGTGCCAGCAGCCGGTCGAGCGGGGACTACAATGAGCAGTTCTTC
TRBV20-1,NA,TRBJ1-3,NA,CSARDRRPGNTIYF,TGCAGTGCTAGAGATCGGAGGCCTGGAAACACCATATATTTT
TRBV20-1,NA,TRBJ1-1,few,CSALRQVNTEAFF,TGCAGTGCTCTAAGACAGGTAAACACTGAAGCTTTCTTT
TRBV18,NA,TRBJ2-7,many,CASSPDRSEQYF,TGTGCCAGCTCACCCGACCGTTCCGAGCAGTACTTC
TRBV30,NA,TRBJ1-1,NA,CAWSVRPGLNTEAFF,TGTGCCTGGAGTGTACGCCCCGGGTTGAACACTGAAGCTTTCTTT
TRBV28,NA,TRBJ2-3,NA,CASSFSGVGDTQYF,TGTGCCAGCAGTTTCTCGGGAGTAGGAGATACGCAGTATTTT
TRBV28,NA,TRBJ1-1,NA,CASSLSSDTEAFF,TGTGCCAGCAGTTTGAGTTCGGACACTGAAGCTTTCTTT
TRBV3-1,TRBD2,TRBJ2-5,few,CASSPFGSGRSETQYF,TGTGCCAGCAGCCCCTTCGGTAGCGGGAGAAGCGAGACCCAGTACTTC